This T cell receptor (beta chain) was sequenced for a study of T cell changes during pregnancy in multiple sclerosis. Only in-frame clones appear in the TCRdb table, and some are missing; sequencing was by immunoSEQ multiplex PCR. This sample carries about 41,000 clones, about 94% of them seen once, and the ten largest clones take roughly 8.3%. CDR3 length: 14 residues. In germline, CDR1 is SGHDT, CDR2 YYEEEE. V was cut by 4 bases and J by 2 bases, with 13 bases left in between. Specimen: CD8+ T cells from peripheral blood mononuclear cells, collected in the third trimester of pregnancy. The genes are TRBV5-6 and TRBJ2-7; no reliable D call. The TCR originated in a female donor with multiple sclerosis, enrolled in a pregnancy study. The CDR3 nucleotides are TGTGCCAGCAGCCACCTAGAGACCCCCTACGAGCAGTACTTC. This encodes CASSHLETPYEQYF. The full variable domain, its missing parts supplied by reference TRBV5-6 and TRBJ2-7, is DAGVTQSPTHLIKTRGQQVTLRCSPKSGHDTVSWYQQALGQGPQFIFQYYEEEERQRGNFPDRFSGHQFPNYSSELNVNALLLGDSALYLCASSHLETPYEQYFGPGTRLTVT.